Listed below are T cell receptor beta chains from one sample, sequenced in a study of post-analysis software for immune sequencing data. TCRdb passed the PCR reads through MiXCR, listing each CDR3 protein once. Of hundreds of thousands of distinct CDR3 sequences listed, 59% are singletons. The source material was blood. These receptors originate from a girl aged 2 to 10 with multiple sclerosis. Both conserved end residues are part of each CDR3. Fields, in order: V gene, J gene, clone size, D gene, CDR3 protein, CDR3 DNA. A D gene is named only where the DNA matches it firmly. Size values are once, few and many counts, or a class for expanded clones, and some rows have none.

v_call: TRBV3-1
j_call: TRBJ2-5
clone_size: -
d_call: -
cdr3_aa: CASSQDRGYGETQYF
cdr3_nt: TGTGCCAGCAGCCAAGATCGGGGCTACGGAGAGACCCAGTACTTC

v_call: TRBV28
j_call: TRBJ2-1
clone_size: -
d_call: -
cdr3_aa: CASSARTGPYNEQFF
cdr3_nt: TGTGCCAGCAGTGCCCGGACGGGGCCCTACAATGAGCAGTTCTTC

v_call: TRBV6-5
j_call: TRBJ2-1
clone_size: -
d_call: -
cdr3_aa: CASSYPWGRGTNNEQFF
cdr3_nt: TGTGCCAGCAGTTACCCTTGGGGACGTGGGACGAACAATGAGCAGTTCTTC

v_call: TRBV5-1
j_call: TRBJ2-1
clone_size: -
d_call: TRBD2
cdr3_aa: CASSLTLAGEGNEQFF
cdr3_nt: TGCGCCAGCAGCTTGACCTTAGCGGGAGAGGGAAATGAGCAGTTCTTC

v_call: TRBV29-1
j_call: TRBJ1-5
clone_size: -
d_call: TRBD1
cdr3_aa: CSVATTLGQGYNQPQHF
cdr3_nt: TGCAGCGTCGCCACTACTTTGGGACAGGGATATAATCAGCCCCAGCATTTT

v_call: TRBV6-2/TRBV6-3
j_call: TRBJ1-5
clone_size: once
d_call: -
cdr3_aa: CASSCTSPNQPQHF
cdr3_nt: TGTGCCAGCAGTTGCACCTCGCCGAATCAGCCCCAGCATTTT

v_call: TRBV5-1
j_call: TRBJ1-2
clone_size: -
d_call: TRBD1
cdr3_aa: CASSFATGSNYGYTF
cdr3_nt: TGCGCCAGCAGCTTTGCGACAGGGAGTAACTATGGCTACACCTTC

v_call: TRBV7-2
j_call: TRBJ1-6
clone_size: -
d_call: -
cdr3_aa: CASSWDGDSPLHF
cdr3_nt: TGTGCCAGCAGCTGGGACGGAGATTCACCCCTCCACTTT

v_call: TRBV3-1
j_call: TRBJ2-5
clone_size: -
d_call: TRBD2
cdr3_aa: CASSTRGLAGETQYF
cdr3_nt: TGTGCCAGCAGCACCCGTGGACTAGCGGGAGAGACCCAGTACTTC

v_call: TRBV10-3
j_call: TRBJ2-7
clone_size: -
d_call: TRBD2
cdr3_aa: CAISYSSGRAPYEQYF
cdr3_nt: TGTGCCATCAGCTATTCCAGCGGGAGGGCCCCCTACGAGCAGTACTTC

v_call: TRBV5-1
j_call: TRBJ1-1
clone_size: few
d_call: TRBD1
cdr3_aa: CASSLNRGGNTEAFF
cdr3_nt: TGCGCCAGCAGCTTAAACAGGGGCGGGAACACTGAAGCTTTCTTT

v_call: TRBV29-1
j_call: TRBJ2-1
clone_size: few
d_call: -
cdr3_aa: CSVGENSYNEQFF
cdr3_nt: TGCAGCGTGGGGGAGAACTCCTACAATGAGCAGTTCTTC

v_call: TRBV28
j_call: TRBJ2-7
clone_size: -
d_call: -
cdr3_aa: CASSMTAAYEQYF
cdr3_nt: TGTGCTAGCAGCATGACAGCCGCCTACGAGCAGTACTTC

v_call: TRBV12-3/TRBV12-4
j_call: TRBJ2-1
clone_size: few
d_call: TRBD2
cdr3_aa: CASSLSSSGPRGNEQFF
cdr3_nt: TGTGCCAGCAGCCTCTCATCTAGCGGGCCTCGTGGTAATGAGCAGTTCTTC

v_call: TRBV20-1
j_call: TRBJ2-5
clone_size: -
d_call: TRBD2
cdr3_aa: CSAGRLAVGGETQYF
cdr3_nt: TGCAGTGCTGGGCGTCTAGCGGTTGGGGGAGAGACCCAGTACTTC

v_call: TRBV27
j_call: TRBJ2-5
clone_size: -
d_call: -
cdr3_aa: CASSFLGGSETQYF
cdr3_nt: TGTGCCAGCAGTTTTCTCGGGGGTTCGGAGACCCAGTACTTC

v_call: TRBV25-1
j_call: TRBJ2-5
clone_size: -
d_call: -
cdr3_aa: CASRGLGMEGVETQYF
cdr3_nt: TGTGCCAGCAGGGGATTGGGAATGGAGGGGGTAGAGACCCAGTACTTC

v_call: TRBV7-3
j_call: TRBJ1-6
clone_size: -
d_call: -
cdr3_aa: CASSLMVENSPLHF
cdr3_nt: TGTGCCAGCAGCTTAATGGTGGAGAATTCACCCCTCCACTTT

v_call: TRBV30
j_call: TRBJ1-1
clone_size: -
d_call: TRBD1
cdr3_aa: CAWSGQGRTEAFF
cdr3_nt: TGTGCCTGGAGCGGACAGGGAAGGACTGAAGCTTTCTTT

v_call: TRBV20-1
j_call: TRBJ2-7
clone_size: many
d_call: TRBD1
cdr3_aa: CSARDSYEQYF
cdr3_nt: TGCAGTGCTCGGGACAGCTACGAGCAGTACTTC

v_call: TRBV27
j_call: TRBJ2-3
clone_size: -
d_call: TRBD2
cdr3_aa: CASGLAGDTQYF
cdr3_nt: TGTGCCAGCGGACTAGCGGGGGATACGCAGTATTTT

v_call: TRBV6-2/TRBV6-3
j_call: TRBJ1-6
clone_size: few
d_call: -
cdr3_aa: CASSPEGVSPLHF
cdr3_nt: TGTGCCAGCAGCCCGGAGGGAGTTTCACCCCTCCACTTT

v_call: TRBV7-2
j_call: TRBJ1-5
clone_size: few
d_call: -
cdr3_aa: CASSLAGRGYQPQHF
cdr3_nt: TGTGCCAGCAGCTTAGCCGGGCGGGGGTATCAGCCCCAGCATTTT

v_call: TRBV29-1
j_call: TRBJ2-1
clone_size: -
d_call: TRBD2
cdr3_aa: CSVGGAGGNEQFF
cdr3_nt: TGCAGCGTCGGGGGGGCGGGGGGCAATGAGCAGTTCTTC

v_call: TRBV12-5
j_call: TRBJ2-1
clone_size: few
d_call: -
cdr3_aa: CASGLALGEQFF
cdr3_nt: TGTGCTAGTGGTTTGGCCCTGGGTGAGCAGTTCTTC

v_call: TRBV5-5
j_call: TRBJ2-1
clone_size: -
d_call: -
cdr3_aa: CASSLGRGPLREQFF
cdr3_nt: TGTGCCAGCAGCTTGGGGCGGGGTCCCTTAAGGGAGCAGTTCTTC

v_call: TRBV30
j_call: TRBJ2-7
clone_size: -
d_call: TRBD2
cdr3_aa: CAVPRVLAGGGTYEQYF
cdr3_nt: TGTGCCGTACCACGGGTTCTAGCGGGAGGCGGGACCTACGAGCAGTACTTC

v_call: TRBV6-5
j_call: TRBJ1-2
clone_size: -
d_call: -
cdr3_aa: CASSYSPGYGYTF
cdr3_nt: TGTGCCAGCAGTTACTCGCCAGGGTATGGCTACACCTTC

v_call: TRBV7-9
j_call: TRBJ1-2
clone_size: few
d_call: TRBD1
cdr3_aa: CASSSETGQGAPGYTF
cdr3_nt: TGTGCCAGCAGCTCCGAGACGGGACAGGGGGCGCCTGGCTACACCTTC

v_call: TRBV29-1
j_call: TRBJ1-1
clone_size: -
d_call: -
cdr3_aa: CSGLNAEAFF
cdr3_nt: TGCAGCGGACTTAACGCTGAAGCTTTCTTT

v_call: TRBV29-1
j_call: TRBJ2-1
clone_size: -
d_call: TRBD2
cdr3_aa: CSVEVLASGGNEQFF
cdr3_nt: TGCAGCGTTGAAGTCCTGGCTAGCGGGGGCAATGAGCAGTTCTTC

v_call: TRBV5-1
j_call: TRBJ2-7
clone_size: few
d_call: TRBD2
cdr3_aa: CASSPGLAGVYEQYF
cdr3_nt: TGTGCCAGCAGCCCCGGACTAGCGGGAGTCTACGAGCAGTACTTC

v_call: TRBV15
j_call: TRBJ1-5
clone_size: -
d_call: -
cdr3_aa: CATSRDEVQPQHF
cdr3_nt: TGTGCCACCAGCAGAGATGAGGTTCAGCCCCAGCATTTT

v_call: TRBV27
j_call: TRBJ2-1
clone_size: once
d_call: -
cdr3_aa: CASSLGIGALMEQFF
cdr3_nt: TGTGCCAGCAGTCTCGGGATAGGTGCCCTGATGGAGCAGTTCTTC

v_call: TRBV7-9
j_call: TRBJ2-1
clone_size: -
d_call: -
cdr3_aa: CASSSPTGGTYNEQFF
cdr3_nt: TGTGCCAGCAGCTCCCCAACGGGCGGGACCTACAATGAGCAGTTCTTC

v_call: TRBV9
j_call: TRBJ1-5
clone_size: few
d_call: -
cdr3_aa: CASSVAEGQPQHF
cdr3_nt: TGTGCCAGCAGCGTAGCGGAGGGGCAGCCCCAGCATTTT

v_call: TRBV10-3
j_call: TRBJ2-3
clone_size: -
d_call: TRBD1
cdr3_aa: CAIGQDPDTQYF
cdr3_nt: TGTGCCATTGGACAGGACCCAGATACGCAGTATTTT

v_call: TRBV12-3/TRBV12-4
j_call: TRBJ2-3
clone_size: -
d_call: -
cdr3_aa: CASSTRFRTDAQYF
cdr3_nt: TGTGCCAGCAGTACGCGGTTCCGGACAGATGCGCAGTATTTT

v_call: TRBV20-1
j_call: TRBJ2-5
clone_size: -
d_call: TRBD1
cdr3_aa: CSAYTGGRETQYF
cdr3_nt: TGCAGTGCTTATACAGGGGGCCGGGAGACCCAGTACTTC

v_call: TRBV20-1
j_call: TRBJ2-1
clone_size: few
d_call: -
cdr3_aa: CSAENNEQFF
cdr3_nt: TGCAGTGCTGAGAACAATGAGCAGTTCTTC

v_call: TRBV27
j_call: TRBJ1-2
clone_size: -
d_call: -
cdr3_aa: CASSGIGFYGHTF
cdr3_nt: TGTGCCAGCAGTGGGATAGGATTCTATGGCCACACCTTC

v_call: TRBV19
j_call: TRBJ2-7
clone_size: -
d_call: -
cdr3_aa: CASSRRKGEQYF
cdr3_nt: TGTGCCAGTAGCAGGAGGAAAGGCGAGCAGTACTTC

v_call: TRBV20-1
j_call: TRBJ2-1
clone_size: -
d_call: -
cdr3_aa: CSASHNEQFF
cdr3_nt: TGCAGTGCCTCTCACAATGAGCAGTTCTTC